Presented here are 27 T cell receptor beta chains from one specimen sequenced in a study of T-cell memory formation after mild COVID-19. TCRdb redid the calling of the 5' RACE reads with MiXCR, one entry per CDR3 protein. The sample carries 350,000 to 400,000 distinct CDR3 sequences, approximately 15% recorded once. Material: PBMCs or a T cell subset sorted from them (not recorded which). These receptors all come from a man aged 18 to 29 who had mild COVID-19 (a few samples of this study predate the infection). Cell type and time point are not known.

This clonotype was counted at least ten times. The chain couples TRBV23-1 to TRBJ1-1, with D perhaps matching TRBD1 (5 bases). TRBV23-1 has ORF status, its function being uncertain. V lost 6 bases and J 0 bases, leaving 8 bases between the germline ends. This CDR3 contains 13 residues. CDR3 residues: CASSREMNTEAFF. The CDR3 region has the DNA TGCGCCAGCAGCAGGGAGATGAACACTGAAGCTTTCTTT.

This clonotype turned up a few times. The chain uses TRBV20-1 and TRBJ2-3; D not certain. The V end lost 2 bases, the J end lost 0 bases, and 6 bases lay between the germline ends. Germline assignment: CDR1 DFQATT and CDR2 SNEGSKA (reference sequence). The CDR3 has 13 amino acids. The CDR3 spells CSARQESTDTQYF. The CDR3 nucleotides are TGCAGTGCTAGACAGGAGAGCACAGATACGCAGTATTTT.

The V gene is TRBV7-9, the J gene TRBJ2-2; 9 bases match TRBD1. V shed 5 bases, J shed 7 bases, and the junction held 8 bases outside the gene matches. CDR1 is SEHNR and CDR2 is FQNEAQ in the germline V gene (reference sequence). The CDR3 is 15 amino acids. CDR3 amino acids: CASSIRTGDGGELFF. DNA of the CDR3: TGTGCCAGCAGCATTAGGACAGGGGACGGCGGGGAGCTGTTTTTT.

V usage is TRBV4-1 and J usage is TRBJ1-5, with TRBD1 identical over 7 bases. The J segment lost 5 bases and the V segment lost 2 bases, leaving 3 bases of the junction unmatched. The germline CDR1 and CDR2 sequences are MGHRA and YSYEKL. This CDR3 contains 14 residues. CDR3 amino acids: CASSQSDRDQPQHF. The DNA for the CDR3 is TGCGCCAGCAGCCAAAGTGACAGGGATCAGCCCCAGCATTTT.

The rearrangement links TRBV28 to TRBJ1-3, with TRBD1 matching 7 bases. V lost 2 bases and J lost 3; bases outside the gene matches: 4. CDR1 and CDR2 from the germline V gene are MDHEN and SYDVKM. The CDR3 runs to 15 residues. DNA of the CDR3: TGTGCCAGCAGTTTACGCCAGGGGGGTGGAAACACCATATATTTT. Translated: CASSLRQGGGNTIYF.

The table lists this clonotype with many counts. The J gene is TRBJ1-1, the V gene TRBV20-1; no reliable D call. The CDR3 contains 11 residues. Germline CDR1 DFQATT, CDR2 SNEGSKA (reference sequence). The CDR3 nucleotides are TGCACGACTGGGAGGGACACTGAAGCTTTCTTT. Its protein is CTTGRDTEAFF.

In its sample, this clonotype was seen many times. CDR3 DNA sequence: TGCGCCAGCAGCTTGGCCGGGACTAGCGGGGGCCAAGAGACCCAGTACTTC. It yields the protein CASSLAGTSGGQETQYF. The chain recombines TRBV5-1 with TRBJ2-5; 14 bases match TRBD2. CDR3 length: 17 amino acids. Trimming removed 0 bases from V and 1 base from J; junction bases left unmatched: 2. Germline assignment: CDR1 SGHRS and CDR2 YFSETQ. The full variable domain, in which reference TRBV5-1 and TRBJ2-5 provide the parts outside the CDR3, is KAGVTQTPRYLIKTRGQQVTLSCSPISGHRSVSWYQQTPGQGLQFLFEYFSETQRNKGNFPGRFSGRQFSNSRSEMNVSTLELGDSALYLCASSLAGTSGGQETQYFGPGTRLLVL.

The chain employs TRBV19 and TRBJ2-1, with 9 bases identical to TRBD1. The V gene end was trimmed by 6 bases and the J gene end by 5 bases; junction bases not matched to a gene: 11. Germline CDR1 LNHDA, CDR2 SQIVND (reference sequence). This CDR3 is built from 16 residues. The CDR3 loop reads CASRSLQGADHNEQFF. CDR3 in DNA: TGTGCCAGTAGGAGTTTACAGGGGGCAGATCACAATGAGCAGTTCTTC. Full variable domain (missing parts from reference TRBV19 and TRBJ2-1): DGGITQSPKYLFRKEGQNVTLSCEQNLNHDAMYWYRQDPGQGLRLIYYSQIVNDFQKGDIAEGYSVSREKKESFPLTVTSAQKNPTAFYLCASRSLQGADHNEQFFGPGTRLTVL.

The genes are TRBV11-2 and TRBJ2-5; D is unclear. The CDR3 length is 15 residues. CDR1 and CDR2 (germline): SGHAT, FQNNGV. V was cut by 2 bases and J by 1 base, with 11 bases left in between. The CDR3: CASSLMPPLQETQYF. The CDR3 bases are TGTGCCAGCAGCTTAATGCCGCCACTCCAAGAGACCCAGTACTTC.

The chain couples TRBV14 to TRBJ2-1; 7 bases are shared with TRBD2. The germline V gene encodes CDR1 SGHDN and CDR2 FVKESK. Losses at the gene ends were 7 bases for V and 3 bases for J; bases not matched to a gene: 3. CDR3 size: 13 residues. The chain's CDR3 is CASTGLGYNEQFF. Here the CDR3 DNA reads TGTGCCAGCACCGGACTAGGCTACAATGAGCAGTTCTTC.

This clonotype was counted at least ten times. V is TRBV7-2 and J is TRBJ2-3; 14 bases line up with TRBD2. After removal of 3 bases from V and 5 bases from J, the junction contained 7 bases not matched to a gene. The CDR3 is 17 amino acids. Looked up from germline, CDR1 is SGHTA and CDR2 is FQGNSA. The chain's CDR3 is CASSFGLAGGRGDTQYF. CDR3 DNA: TGTGCCAGCAGCTTTGGACTAGCGGGGGGCCGTGGAGATACGCAGTATTTT.

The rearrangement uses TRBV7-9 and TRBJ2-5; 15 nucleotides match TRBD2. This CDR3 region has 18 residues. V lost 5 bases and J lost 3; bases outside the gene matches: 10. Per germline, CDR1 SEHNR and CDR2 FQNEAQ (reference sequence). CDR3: CASSEGTSGGPTKETQYF. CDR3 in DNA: TGTGCCAGCAGCGAAGGGACTAGCGGGGGGCCTACTAAAGAGACCCAGTACTTC.

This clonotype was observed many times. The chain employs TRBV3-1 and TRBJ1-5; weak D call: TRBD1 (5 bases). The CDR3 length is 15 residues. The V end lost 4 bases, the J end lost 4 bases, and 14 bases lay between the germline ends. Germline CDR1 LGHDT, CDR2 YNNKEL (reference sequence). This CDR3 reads CASSPTGLGNQPQHF. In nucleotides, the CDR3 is TGTGCCAGCAGCCCAACAGGACTGGGGAATCAGCCCCAGCATTTT.

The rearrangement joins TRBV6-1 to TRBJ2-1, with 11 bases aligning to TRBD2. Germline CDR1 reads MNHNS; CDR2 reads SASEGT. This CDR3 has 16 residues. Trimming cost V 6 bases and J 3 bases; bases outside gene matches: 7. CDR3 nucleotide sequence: TGTGCCAGCAGGGGGCTTAGCGGGGGGGACTACAATGAGCAGTTCTTC. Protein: CASRGLSGGDYNEQFF.

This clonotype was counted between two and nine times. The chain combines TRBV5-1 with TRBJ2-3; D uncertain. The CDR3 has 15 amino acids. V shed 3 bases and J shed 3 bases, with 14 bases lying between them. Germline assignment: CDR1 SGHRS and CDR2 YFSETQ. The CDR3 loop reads CASSSQGPRTDTQYF. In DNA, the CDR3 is TGCGCCAGCAGCTCACAAGGCCCTAGGACAGATACGCAGTATTTT.

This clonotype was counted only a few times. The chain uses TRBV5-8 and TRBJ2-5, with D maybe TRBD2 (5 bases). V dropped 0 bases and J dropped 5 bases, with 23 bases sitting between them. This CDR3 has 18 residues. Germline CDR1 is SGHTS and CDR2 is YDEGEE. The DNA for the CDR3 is TGTGCCAGCAGCTTGGGATACAGAGGGATGATGAATCGGGAGACCCAGTACTTC. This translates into CASSLGYRGMMNRETQYF.

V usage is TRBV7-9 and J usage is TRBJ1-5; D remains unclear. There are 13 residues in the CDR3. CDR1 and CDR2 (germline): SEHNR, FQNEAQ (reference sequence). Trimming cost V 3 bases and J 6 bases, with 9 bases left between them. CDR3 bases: TGTGCCAGCAGCTTCGAGGGTCCTCAGCCCCAGCATTTT. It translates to CASSFEGPQPQHF.

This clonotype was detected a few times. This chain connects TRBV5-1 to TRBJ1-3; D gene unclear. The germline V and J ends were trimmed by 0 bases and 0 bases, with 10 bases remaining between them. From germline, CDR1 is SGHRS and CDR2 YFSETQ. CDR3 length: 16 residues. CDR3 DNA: TGCGCCAGCAGCTTGGACGCCCAAGGCTCTGGAAACACCATATATTTT. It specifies CASSLDAQGSGNTIYF. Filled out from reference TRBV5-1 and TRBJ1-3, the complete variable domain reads KAGVTQTPRYLIKTRGQQVTLSCSPISGHRSVSWYQQTPGQGLQFLFEYFSETQRNKGNFPGRFSGRQFSNSRSEMNVSTLELGDSALYLCASSLDAQGSGNTIYFGEGSWLTVV.

This chain's CDR3 is CAIRPDSLYGYTF. CDR3 coding DNA: TGTGCCATACGTCCAGACAGCCTCTATGGCTACACCTTC. The chain has TRBV2 and TRBJ1-2, with a tentative D call TRBD1 (5 bases). In germline, CDR1 is SNHLY, CDR2 FYNNEI. This CDR3 has 13 amino acids. V lost 10 bases and J 4 bases, leaving 16 bases between the germline ends.

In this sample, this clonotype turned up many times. CDR3 in DNA: TGTGCCAGCAGTTCGACAGGAGACTTCACAGATACGCAGTATTTT. Protein sequence: CASSSTGDFTDTQYF. This chain joins TRBV12-3 or TRBV12-4 and TRBJ2-3; a possible D gene is TRBD1 (6 bases). The V and J ends lost 4 bases and 2 bases respectively, with 13 bases between them. The length of the CDR3 is 15 residues.

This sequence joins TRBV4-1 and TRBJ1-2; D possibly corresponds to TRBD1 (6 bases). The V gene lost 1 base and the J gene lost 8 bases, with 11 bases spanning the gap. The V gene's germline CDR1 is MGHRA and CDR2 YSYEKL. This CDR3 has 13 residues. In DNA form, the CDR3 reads TGCGCCAGCAGCCAAGTCGGGACATTAGGCTACACCTTC. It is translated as CASSQVGTLGYTF.

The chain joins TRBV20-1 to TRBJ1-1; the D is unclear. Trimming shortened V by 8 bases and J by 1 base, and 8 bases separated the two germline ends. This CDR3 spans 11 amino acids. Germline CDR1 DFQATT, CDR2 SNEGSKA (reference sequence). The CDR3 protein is CSIIENTEAFF. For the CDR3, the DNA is TGCAGTATCATTGAGAACACTGAAGCTTTCTTT.

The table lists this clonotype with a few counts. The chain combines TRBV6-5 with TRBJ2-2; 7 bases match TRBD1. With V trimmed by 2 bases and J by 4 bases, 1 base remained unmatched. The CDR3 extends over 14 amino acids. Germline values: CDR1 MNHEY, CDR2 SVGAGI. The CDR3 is CASSYRGRTGELFF. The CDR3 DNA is TGTGCCAGCAGTTACAGGGGGCGCACCGGGGAGCTGTTTTTT.

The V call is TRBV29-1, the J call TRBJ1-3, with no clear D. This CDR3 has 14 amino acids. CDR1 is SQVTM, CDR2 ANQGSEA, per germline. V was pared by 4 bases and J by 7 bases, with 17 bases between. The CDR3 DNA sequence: TGCAGCGTTGTTTTTCCTACTCGTGGGAACACCATATATTTT. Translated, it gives CSVVFPTRGNTIYF.

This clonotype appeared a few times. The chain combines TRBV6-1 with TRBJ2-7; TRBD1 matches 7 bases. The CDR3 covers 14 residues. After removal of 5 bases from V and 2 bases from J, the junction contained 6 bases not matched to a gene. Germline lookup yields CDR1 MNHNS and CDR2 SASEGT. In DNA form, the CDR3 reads TGTGCCAGCAGTTTCCGACAGGGAGCCTACGAGCAGTACTTC. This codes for CASSFRQGAYEQYF.

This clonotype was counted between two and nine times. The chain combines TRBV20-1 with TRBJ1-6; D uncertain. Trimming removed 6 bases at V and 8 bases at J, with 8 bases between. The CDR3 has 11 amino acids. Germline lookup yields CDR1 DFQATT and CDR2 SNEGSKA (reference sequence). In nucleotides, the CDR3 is TGCAGTGCCCAGAGGGATTCACCCCTCCACTTT. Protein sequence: CSAQRDSPLHF.

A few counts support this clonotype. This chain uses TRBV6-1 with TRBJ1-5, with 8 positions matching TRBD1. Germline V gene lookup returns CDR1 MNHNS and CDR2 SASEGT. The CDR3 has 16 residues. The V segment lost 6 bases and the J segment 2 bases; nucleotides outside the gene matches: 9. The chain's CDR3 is CASSWDRSMGNQPQHF. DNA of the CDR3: TGTGCCAGCAGCTGGGACAGGTCAATGGGCAATCAGCCCCAGCATTTT.